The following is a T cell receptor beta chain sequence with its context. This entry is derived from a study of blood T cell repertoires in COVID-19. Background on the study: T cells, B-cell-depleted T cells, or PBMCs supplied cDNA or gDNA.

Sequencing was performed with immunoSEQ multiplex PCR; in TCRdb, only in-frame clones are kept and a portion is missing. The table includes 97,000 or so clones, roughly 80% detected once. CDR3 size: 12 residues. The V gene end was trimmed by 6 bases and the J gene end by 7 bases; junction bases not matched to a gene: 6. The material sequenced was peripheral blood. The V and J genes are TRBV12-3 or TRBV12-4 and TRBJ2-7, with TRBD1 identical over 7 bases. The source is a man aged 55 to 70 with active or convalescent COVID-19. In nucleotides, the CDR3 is TGTGCCAGCAGGACAGGGCCCAGGGAGCAGTACGTC. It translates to CASRTGPREQYV.